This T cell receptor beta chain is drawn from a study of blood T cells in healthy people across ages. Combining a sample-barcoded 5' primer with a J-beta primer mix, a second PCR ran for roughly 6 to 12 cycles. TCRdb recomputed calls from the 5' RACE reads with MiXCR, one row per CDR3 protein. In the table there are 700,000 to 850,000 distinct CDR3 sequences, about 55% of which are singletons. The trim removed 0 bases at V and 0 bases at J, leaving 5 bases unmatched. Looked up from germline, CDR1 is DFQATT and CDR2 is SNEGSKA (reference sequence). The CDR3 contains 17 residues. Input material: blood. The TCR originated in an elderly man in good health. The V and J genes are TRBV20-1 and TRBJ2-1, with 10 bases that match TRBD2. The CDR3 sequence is CSARDPRLAGSYNEQFF. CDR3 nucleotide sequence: TGCAGTGCTAGAGATCCACGACTAGCGGGCTCCTACAATGAGCAGTTCTTC.